This T cell receptor (beta chain) was recovered during a study of T-cell reconstitution after alpha-beta-depleted transplantation in children. Study-level findings and limits: Surviving recipient cells, namely T cells and thymic progenitors, were the source of high day-60 TCRbeta diversity in some patients. Several hundred expanded graft clones reportedly gave rise to the alpha-beta T cells present about two months after transplant. After one year, T-cell counts and TCRbeta diversity mostly came from new T cells.

It was with unique molecular identifiers that the TCRbeta library was prepared. Using its own MiXCR run on the PCR reads, TCRdb lists one record per CDR3 protein. The table has some 300,000 distinct CDR3 sequences, almost 8% seen once; the top ten hold 9.1%. Notes on this clonotype: Its antigen is not known.

The trim removed 3 bases at V and 7 bases at J, leaving 15 bases unmatched. The germline V gene encodes CDR1 DFQATT and CDR2 SNEGSKA (reference sequence). This CDR3 comprises 16 residues. This TCR derives from a female patient aged 2-10 years who had a stem cell transplant for Fanconi anemia, so the T cells may come from the graft donor. Sequenced here: peripheral blood, sampled 360 days after TCRalphabeta/CD19-depleted stem cell transplant. J is TRBJ1-5 and V is TRBV20-1, with TRBD1 matching over 7 bases. This CDR3 is CSASISTGRGWQPQHF. DNA for the CDR3: TGCAGTGCTAGTATTTCGACAGGGAGAGGATGGCAGCCCCAGCATTTT.